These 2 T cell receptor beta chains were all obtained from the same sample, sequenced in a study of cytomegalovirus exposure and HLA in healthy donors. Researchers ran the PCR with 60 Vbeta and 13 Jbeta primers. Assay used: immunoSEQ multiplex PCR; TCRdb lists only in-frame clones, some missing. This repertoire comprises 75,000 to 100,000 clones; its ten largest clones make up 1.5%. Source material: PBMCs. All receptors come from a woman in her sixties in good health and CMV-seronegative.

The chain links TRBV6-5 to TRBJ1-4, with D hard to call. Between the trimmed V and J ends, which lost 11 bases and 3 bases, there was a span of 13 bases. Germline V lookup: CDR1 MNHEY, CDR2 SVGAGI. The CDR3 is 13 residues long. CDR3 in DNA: TGTGCCGCCGGGTCTAGTTCTAATGAAAAACTGTTTTTT. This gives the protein CAAGSSSNEKLFF.

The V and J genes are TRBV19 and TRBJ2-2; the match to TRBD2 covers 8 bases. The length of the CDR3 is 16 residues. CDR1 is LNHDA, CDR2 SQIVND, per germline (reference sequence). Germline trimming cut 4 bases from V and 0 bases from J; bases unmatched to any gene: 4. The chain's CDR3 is CASSNAGGSNTGELFF. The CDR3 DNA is TGTGCCAGTAGTAACGCGGGAGGCTCGAACACCGGGGAGCTGTTTTTT.